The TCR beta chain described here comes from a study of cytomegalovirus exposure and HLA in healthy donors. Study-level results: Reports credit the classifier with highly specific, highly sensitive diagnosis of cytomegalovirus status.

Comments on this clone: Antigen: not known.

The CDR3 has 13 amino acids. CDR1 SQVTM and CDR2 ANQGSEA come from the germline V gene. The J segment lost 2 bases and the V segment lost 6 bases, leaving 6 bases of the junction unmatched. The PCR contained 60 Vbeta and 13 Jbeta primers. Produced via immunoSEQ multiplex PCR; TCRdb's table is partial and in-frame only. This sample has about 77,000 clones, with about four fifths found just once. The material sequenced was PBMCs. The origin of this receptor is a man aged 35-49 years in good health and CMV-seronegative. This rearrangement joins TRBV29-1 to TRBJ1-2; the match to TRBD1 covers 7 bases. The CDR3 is CSVSLGQNYGYTF. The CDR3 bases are TGCAGCGTCTCACTGGGACAGAACTATGGCTACACCTTC.